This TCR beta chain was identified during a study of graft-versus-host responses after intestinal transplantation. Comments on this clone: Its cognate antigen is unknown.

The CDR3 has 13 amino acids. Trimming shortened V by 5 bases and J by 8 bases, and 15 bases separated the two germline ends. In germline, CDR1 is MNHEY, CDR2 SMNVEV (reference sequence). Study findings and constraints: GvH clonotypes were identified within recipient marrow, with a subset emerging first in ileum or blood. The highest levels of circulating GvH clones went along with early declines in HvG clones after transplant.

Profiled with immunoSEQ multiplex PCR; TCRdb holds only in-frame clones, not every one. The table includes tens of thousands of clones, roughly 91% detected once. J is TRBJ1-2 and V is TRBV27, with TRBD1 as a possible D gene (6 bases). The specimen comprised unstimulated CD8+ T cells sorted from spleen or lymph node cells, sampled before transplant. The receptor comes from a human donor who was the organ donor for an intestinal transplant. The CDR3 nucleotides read TGTGCCAGCAGTCTGCAGGGGCTGGGGGGCTACACCTTC. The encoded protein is CASSLQGLGGYTF.